This TCR beta chain was profiled in a study of blood T cell repertoires in COVID-19. Study-wide context: Samples of COVID-19 (acute and convalescent) were obtained from the United States, Italy and Spain. From T cells, B-cell-depleted T cells, or PBMCs came the material, which was cDNA or gDNA.

The CDR3 contains 13 residues. Trimming removed 5 bases at V and 6 bases at J, with 11 bases between. CDR1 is LNHDA and CDR2 is SQIVND in the germline V gene (reference sequence). Original handling: Amplification from reference gene primers served as the basis for estimated nucleated cell counts. The data were produced by immunoSEQ multiplex PCR, yet TCRdb's version contains in-frame clones alone and is incomplete. That table is the source of V, J and clone size, and D and trimming were worked out from the DNA. The table has approximately 110,000 clones, around 83% seen once. This chain uses TRBV19 with TRBJ2-1; D is ambiguous. Sample: peripheral blood. The sequence derives from a human donor in a cohort sampled during active COVID-19. In DNA form, the CDR3 reads TGTGCCAGTAGTTCCCTAGGTAGCAATGAGCAGTTCTTC. Translation: CASSSLGSNEQFF.